This TCR beta chain was profiled in a study of CD8+CD57+ T cells in acquired aplastic anemia. Turning to the study itself: Mean yield of DNA from sorted CD4+ and CD8+ cells was 2.5 to 4 ug. Study findings and constraints: The CD8+ Simpson's diversity of patients and controls was not significantly different. Patients shared about 30 CD8+ CDR3 sequences with controls.

The CDR3 runs 13 residues. V was cut by 0 bases and J by 1 base, with 2 bases left in between. CDR1 SGDLS and CDR2 YYNGEE come from the germline V gene. Genomic DNA templated the TCR beta VDJ and CDR3 profiling. In TCRdb, the reads were re-called with MiXCR into one record per CDR3 protein. The sample includes under 200,000 distinct CDR3 sequences, less than 60% of them seen just once. In the case of this clonotype: Its antigen is undetermined.

It was patients with CD8+CD57+ cell expansion by flow cytometry who were chosen for sequencing. Each patient had severe acquired aplastic anemia. Sequencing was carried out using sorted CD4+, CD8+, or CD8+CD57+ T cells (not recorded which) from PBMCs. This clonotype was sampled from a human donor with aplastic anemia. The chain employs TRBV9 and TRBJ1-5; D unresolved. The CDR3 nucleotides are TGTGCCAGCAGCGTAGAAAGCAATCAGCCCCAGCATTTT. This encodes CASSVESNQPQHF.